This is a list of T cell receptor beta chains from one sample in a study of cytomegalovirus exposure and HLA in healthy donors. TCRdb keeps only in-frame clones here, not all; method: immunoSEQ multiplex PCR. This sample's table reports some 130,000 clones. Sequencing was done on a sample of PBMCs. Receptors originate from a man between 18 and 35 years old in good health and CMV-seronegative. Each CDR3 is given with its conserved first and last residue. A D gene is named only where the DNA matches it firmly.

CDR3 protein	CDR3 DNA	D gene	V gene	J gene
CSVGPGTVNEQYF	TGCAGCGTTGGCCCCGGGACAGTTAACGAGCAGTACTTC	TRBD1	TRBV29-1	TRBJ2-7
CASSFAGPRKEQYF	TGTGCCAGCAGTTTTGCGGGGCCGAGGAAGGAGCAGTACTTC	NA	TRBV28	TRBJ2-5
CASSPSGLYNEQFF	TGCGCCAGCTCTCCAAGCGGGCTATACAATGAGCAGTTCTTC	NA	TRBV5-1	TRBJ2-1
CASSVVRGINTEAFF	TGTGCCAGCAGCGTAGTTCGGGGAATAAACACTGAAGCTTTCTTT	NA	TRBV9	TRBJ1-1
CASTRQGAEQYF	TGTGCCAGCACTCGACAGGGGGCGGAGCAGTACTTC	TRBD1	TRBV28	TRBJ2-7
CASSSSGGGNSPLHF	TGTGCCAGCAGTTCTTCAGGGGGCGGTAATTCACCCCTCCACTTT	TRBD1	TRBV28	TRBJ1-6
CASSWEGNTEAFF	TGTGCCAGCAGCTGGGAGGGGAACACTGAAGCTTTCTTT	NA	TRBV5-4	TRBJ1-1
CASSLMPGNTEAFF	TGTGCCAGCAGCTTAATGCCAGGGAACACTGAAGCTTTCTTT	NA	TRBV7-3	TRBJ1-1
CASSVGDSSSQPQHF	TGTGCCAGCAGCGTTGGGGACAGTTCGAGTCAGCCCCAGCATTTT	TRBD1	TRBV9	TRBJ1-5
CASSLRQGSTDTQYF	TGTGCCAGCAGCTTAAGACAGGGGAGCACAGATACGCAGTATTTT	TRBD1	TRBV7-6	TRBJ2-3
CASSLGTSGDTIQYF	TGTGCCAGCAGCTTAGGGACTAGCGGGGACACGATTCAGTACTTC	TRBD2	TRBV13	TRBJ2-4
CASSMFLGGSYEQYF	TGTGCCAGTAGTATGTTTCTCGGAGGCTCCTACGAGCAGTACTTC	NA	TRBV19	TRBJ2-7
CSVGTRYEQYF	TGCAGCGTAGGGACAAGGTACGAGCAGTACTTC	NA	TRBV29-1	TRBJ2-7
CASNSRGGYGYTF	TGTGCCAGCAACTCCCGCGGGGGATATGGCTACACCTTC	NA	TRBV9	TRBJ1-2
CATQAGGINEQFF	TGTGCCACTCAAGCGGGAGGGATAAATGAGCAGTTCTTC	TRBD2	TRBV6-6	TRBJ2-1
CASSWGSNTGELFF	TGTGCCAGCAGTTGGGGCTCGAACACCGGGGAGCTGTTTTTT	NA	TRBV28	TRBJ2-2
CSVGRDATEAFF	TGCAGCGTTGGCAGGGATGCCACTGAAGCTTTCTTT	NA	TRBV29-1	TRBJ1-1
CASSGTPQRQPQHF	TGTGCCAGTAGTGGGACACCTCAAAGGCAGCCCCAGCATTTT	NA	TRBV19	TRBJ1-5
CASSPRGTGAYEQYF	TGTGCCAGCAGCCCAAGGGGGACAGGGGCCTACGAGCAGTACTTC	TRBD1	TRBV27	TRBJ2-7
CSAKQGREQYF	TGCAGTGCTAAGCAGGGTCGCGAGCAGTACTTC	NA	TRBV20-1	TRBJ2-7
CASGETGGAYYGYTF	TGTGCCAGCGGGGAGACAGGGGGCGCCTACTATGGCTACACCTTC	TRBD1	TRBV28	TRBJ1-2
CASSLSPPSTGGDYGYTF	TGTGCCAGCAGTTTATCCCCTCCGTCGACAGGGGGCGACTATGGCTACACCTTC	TRBD1	TRBV28	TRBJ1-2
CASSPSGHLYEQYF	TGTGCCAGCAGTCCTTCGGGACACCTCTACGAGCAGTACTTC	NA	TRBV28	TRBJ2-7
CASSTSYSSYEQYF	TGTGCCAGTAGTACCAGTTACAGCTCCTACGAGCAGTACTTC	NA	TRBV19	TRBJ2-7
CASSESRGGGYTF	TGTGCCAGCAGTGAATCGCGGGGCGGTGGCTACACCTTC	NA	TRBV6-1	TRBJ1-2
CATSRPKGAGGQYSYNEQFF	TGTGCCACCAGCAGACCCAAGGGGGCGGGGGGCCAATACTCCTACAATGAGCAGTTCTTC	NA	TRBV15	TRBJ2-1
CASSRGFYGYTF	TGTGCCAGCAGTCGCGGGTTTTATGGCTACACCTTC	NA	TRBV6-5	TRBJ1-2
CASSQDGQSNTEAFF	TGCGCCAGCAGCCAAGACGGACAGTCGAACACTGAAGCTTTCTTT	NA	TRBV4-1	TRBJ1-1
CASSRGVGGSYSEAFF	TGTGCCAGCAGCCGGGGGGTGGGAGGGTCCTACTCTGAAGCTTTCTTT	NA	TRBV7-2	TRBJ1-1
CASSSQGARYNEQFF	TGCGCCAGCAGCTCACAGGGGGCACGCTACAATGAGCAGTTCTTC	TRBD1	TRBV5-1	TRBJ2-1
CASSSGRSIHEQYF	TGCGCCAGCAGCTCTGGCCGCTCCATCCACGAGCAGTACTTC	NA	TRBV5-1	TRBJ2-7
CASRGNGFRDGYTF	TGTGCCAGCAGGGGTAACGGTTTCCGGGATGGCTACACCTTC	NA	TRBV6-5	TRBJ1-2
CASSPTGMGQPQHF	TGTGCCAGCTCACCAACAGGTATGGGTCAGCCCCAGCATTTT	NA	TRBV18	TRBJ1-5
CASSLSGSPYSNQPQHF	TGTGCCAGCAGCTTAAGCGGGAGTCCTTATAGCAATCAGCCCCAGCATTTT	NA	TRBV7-2	TRBJ1-5
CASSSQTAEAFF	TGTGCCAGCAGCTCCCAGACAGCTGAAGCTTTCTTT	NA	TRBV13	TRBJ1-1